This TCR beta chain was profiled in a study of cytomegalovirus exposure and HLA in healthy donors. Study-wide results and caveats: The productive fraction for most TCR beta V segments was about 90% or about 30% in an earlier analysis. Some TCR beta chains (more than 150 of them) were listed as cytomegalovirus-associated. Later on, an analysis tied around 17,000 TCR beta sequences to HLA alleles at 0.05 false discovery rate. Within a later analysis, the majority of CMV-associated TCR beta chains appeared HLA-restricted.

It was with 60 Vbeta and 13 Jbeta primers that the PCR ran. The protocol was immunoSEQ multiplex PCR, while the TCRdb copy is restricted to in-frame clones and leaves out a portion. The sample has around 120,000 clones, roughly 80% seen once. This clone turned up a few times. Its antigen is still unknown. The V end was cut by 0 bases, the J end by 0 bases, with 8 bases between. Germline CDR1 and CDR2: MNHNS and SASEGT. The CDR3 has 15 residues. The chain combines TRBV6-1 with TRBJ1-1; weak D call: TRBD1 (5 bases). The sequenced sample was PBMCs. This TCR derives from a man aged 30 to 45 in good health and CMV-seronegative. CDR3 sequence reads: CASSEAHRMNTEAFF. CDR3 coding DNA: TGTGCCAGCAGTGAAGCCCACAGGATGAACACTGAAGCTTTCTTT.